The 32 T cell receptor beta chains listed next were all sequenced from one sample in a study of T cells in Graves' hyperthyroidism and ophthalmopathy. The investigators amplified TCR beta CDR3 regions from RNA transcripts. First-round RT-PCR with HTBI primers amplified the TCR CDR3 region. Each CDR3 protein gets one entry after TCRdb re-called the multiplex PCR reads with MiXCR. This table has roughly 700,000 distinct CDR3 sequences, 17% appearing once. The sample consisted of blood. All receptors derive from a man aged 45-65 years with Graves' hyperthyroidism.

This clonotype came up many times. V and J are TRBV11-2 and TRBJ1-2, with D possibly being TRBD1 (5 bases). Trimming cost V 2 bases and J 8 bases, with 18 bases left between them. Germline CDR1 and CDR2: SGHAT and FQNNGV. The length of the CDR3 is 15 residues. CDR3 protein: CASSLTVRGVGGYTF. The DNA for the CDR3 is TGTGCCAGCAGCTTAACCGTCCGGGGCGTAGGGGGCTACACCTTC.

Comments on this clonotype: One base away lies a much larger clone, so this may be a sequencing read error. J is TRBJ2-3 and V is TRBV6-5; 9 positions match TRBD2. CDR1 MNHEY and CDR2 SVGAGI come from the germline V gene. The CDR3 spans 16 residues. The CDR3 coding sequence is TGTGCCAGCAGTTACTCTCTAGCGGGAAAAACAGATACGCGGTATTTT. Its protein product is CASSYSLAGKTDTRYF.

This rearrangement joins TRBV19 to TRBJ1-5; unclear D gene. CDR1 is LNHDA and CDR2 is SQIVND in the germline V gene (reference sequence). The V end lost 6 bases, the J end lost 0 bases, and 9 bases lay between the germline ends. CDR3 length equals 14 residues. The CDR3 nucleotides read TGTGCCAGTAGACACGTAAATAGCAATCAGCCCCAGCATTTT. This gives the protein CASRHVNSNQPQHF.

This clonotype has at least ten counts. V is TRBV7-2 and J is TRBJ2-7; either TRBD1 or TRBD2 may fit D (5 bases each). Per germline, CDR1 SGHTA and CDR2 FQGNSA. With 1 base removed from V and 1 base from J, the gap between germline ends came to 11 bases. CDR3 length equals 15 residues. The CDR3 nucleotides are TGTGCCAGCAGCTTAGGACGGGACGGATCCTACGAGCAGTACTTC. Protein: CASSLGRDGSYEQYF.

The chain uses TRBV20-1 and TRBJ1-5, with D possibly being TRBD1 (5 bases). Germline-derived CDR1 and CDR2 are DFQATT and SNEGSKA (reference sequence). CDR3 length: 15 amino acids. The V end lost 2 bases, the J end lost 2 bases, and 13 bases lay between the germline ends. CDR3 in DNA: TGCAGTGCTAGAATGGGCCCGGGGGGCAATCAGCCCCAGCATTTT. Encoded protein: CSARMGPGGNQPQHF.

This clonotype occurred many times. CDR3 nucleotide sequence: TGTGCCAGTAGCAGCCGCGAGGGAGAGACCCAGTACTTC. It is translated as CASSSREGETQYF. The V gene is TRBV19, the J gene TRBJ2-5, with a weak D call TRBD2 (5 bases). Trimming removed 6 bases at V and 4 bases at J, with 12 bases between. The V gene's germline CDR1 is LNHDA and CDR2 SQIVND (reference sequence). The CDR3 runs to 13 residues.

CDR3 in amino acids: CASSEGSGRTNEQFF. As DNA, the CDR3 is TGTGCCAGCAGTGAAGGTAGCGGGAGAACGAATGAGCAGTTCTTC. The chain has TRBV2 and TRBJ2-1, with 9 bases fitting TRBD2. CDR1 and CDR2 from the germline V gene are SNHLY and FYNNEI. This CDR3 is 15 amino acids long. Trimming took 1 base from V and 7 from J; bases not matched to a gene: 5.

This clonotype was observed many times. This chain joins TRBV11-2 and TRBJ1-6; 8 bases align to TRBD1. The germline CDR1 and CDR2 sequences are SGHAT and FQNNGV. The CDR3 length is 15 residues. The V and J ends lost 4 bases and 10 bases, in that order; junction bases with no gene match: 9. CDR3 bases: TGTGCCAGCAGCTCCTGGACAGGGAAGGAATCACCCCTCCACTTT. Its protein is CASSSWTGKESPLHF.

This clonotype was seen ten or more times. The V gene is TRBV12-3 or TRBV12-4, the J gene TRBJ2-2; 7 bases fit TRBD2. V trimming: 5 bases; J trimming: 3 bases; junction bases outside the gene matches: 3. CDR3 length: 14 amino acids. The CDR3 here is CASSPREDTGELFF. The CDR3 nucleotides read TGTGCCAGCAGTCCCCGGGAGGACACCGGGGAGCTGTTTTTT.

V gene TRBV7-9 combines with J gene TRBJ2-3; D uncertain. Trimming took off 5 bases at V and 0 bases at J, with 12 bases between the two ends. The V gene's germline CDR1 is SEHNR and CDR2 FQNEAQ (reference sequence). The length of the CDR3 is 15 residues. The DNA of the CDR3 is TGTGCCAGCAGCCCCCGGGCAACTAGCACAGATACGCAGTATTTT. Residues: CASSPRATSTDTQYF.

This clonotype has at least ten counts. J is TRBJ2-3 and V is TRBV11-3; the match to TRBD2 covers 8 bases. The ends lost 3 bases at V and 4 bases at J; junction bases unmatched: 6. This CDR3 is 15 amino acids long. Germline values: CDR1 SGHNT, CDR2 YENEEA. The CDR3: CASSLGGLGADTQYF. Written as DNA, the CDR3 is TGTGCCAGCAGCTTGGGGGGACTAGGGGCAGATACGCAGTATTTT.

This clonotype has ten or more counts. CDR3 in DNA: TGTGCCAGCCGAAGAGGGACGGACTATCAGCCCCAGCATTTT. This codes for CASRRGTDYQPQHF. The chain couples TRBV2 to TRBJ1-5; D is possibly TRBD1 (5 bases). This CDR3 has 14 amino acids. Germline-derived CDR1 and CDR2 are SNHLY and FYNNEI. V lost 8 bases to trimming and J lost 5 bases, with 16 bases between them.

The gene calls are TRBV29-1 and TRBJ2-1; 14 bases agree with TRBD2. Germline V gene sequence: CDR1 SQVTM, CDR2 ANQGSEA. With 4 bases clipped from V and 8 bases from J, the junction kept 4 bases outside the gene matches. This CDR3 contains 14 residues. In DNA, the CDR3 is TGCAGCGTTGCCGGGACTAGCGGGAGCTATGAGCAGTTCTTC. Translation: CSVAGTSGSYEQFF.

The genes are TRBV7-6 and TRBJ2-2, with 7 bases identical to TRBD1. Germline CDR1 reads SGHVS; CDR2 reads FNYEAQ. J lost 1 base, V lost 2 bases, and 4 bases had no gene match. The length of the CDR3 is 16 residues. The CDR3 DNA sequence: TGTGCCAGCAGCTTAAGGGGGACAGAGAACACCGGGGAGCTGTTTTTT. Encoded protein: CASSLRGTENTGELFF.

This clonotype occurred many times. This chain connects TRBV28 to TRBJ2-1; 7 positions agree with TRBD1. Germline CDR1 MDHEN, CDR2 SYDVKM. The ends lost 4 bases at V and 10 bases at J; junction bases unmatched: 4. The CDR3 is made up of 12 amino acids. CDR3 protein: CASSSSTGEQFF. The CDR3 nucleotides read TGTGCCAGCAGTTCCTCGACAGGGGAGCAGTTCTTC.

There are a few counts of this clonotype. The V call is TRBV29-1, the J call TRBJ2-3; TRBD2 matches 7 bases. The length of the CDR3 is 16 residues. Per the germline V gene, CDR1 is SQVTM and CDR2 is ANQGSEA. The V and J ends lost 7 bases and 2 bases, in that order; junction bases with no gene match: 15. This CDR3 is CSALGAGEAITDTQYF. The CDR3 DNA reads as TGCAGCGCCCTTGGGGCGGGAGAAGCCATCACAGATACGCAGTATTTT.

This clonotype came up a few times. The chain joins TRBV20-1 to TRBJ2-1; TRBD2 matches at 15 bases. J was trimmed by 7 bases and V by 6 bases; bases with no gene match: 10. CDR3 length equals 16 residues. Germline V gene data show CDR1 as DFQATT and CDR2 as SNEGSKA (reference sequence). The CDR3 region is CSAPPGLAGGENEQFF. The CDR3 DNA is TGCAGTGCCCCGCCGGGACTAGCGGGGGGTGAGAATGAGCAGTTCTTC.

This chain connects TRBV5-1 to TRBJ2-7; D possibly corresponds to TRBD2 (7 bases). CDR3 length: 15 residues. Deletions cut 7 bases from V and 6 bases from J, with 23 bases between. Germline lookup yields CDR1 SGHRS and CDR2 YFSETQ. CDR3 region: CASQGRAGRLGEQYF. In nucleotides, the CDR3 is TGCGCCAGCCAGGGGAGGGCCGGAAGATTAGGCGAGCAGTACTTC.

CDR3 DNA sequence: TGTGCCAGCAGTCTCACCGACTTGGGTGGGGAGACCCAGTACTTC. This translates into CASSLTDLGGETQYF. The rearrangement links TRBV28 to TRBJ2-5; D is undetermined. The CDR3 loop spans 15 amino acids. CDR1 MDHEN and CDR2 SYDVKM come from the germline V gene. V was shortened by 5 bases and J by 5 bases, with 18 bases between the two germline ends.

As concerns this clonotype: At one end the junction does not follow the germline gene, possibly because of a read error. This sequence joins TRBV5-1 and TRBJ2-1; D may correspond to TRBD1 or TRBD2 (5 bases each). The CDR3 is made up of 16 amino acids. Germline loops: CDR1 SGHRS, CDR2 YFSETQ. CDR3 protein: CASRHLFGTAYNGQFF. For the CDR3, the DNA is TGCGCCAGCCGCCATTTATTCGGGACCGCGTACAATGGGCAGTTCTTC.

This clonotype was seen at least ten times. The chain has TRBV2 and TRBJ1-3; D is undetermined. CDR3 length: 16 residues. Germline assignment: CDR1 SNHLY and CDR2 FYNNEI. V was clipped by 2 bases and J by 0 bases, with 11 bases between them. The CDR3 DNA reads TGTGCCAGCAGTGAACTGCGGGCAAGCTCTGGAAACACCATATATTTT. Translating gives CASSELRASSGNTIYF. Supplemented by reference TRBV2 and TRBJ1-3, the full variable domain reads EPEVTQTPSHQVTQMGQEVILRCVPISNHLYFYWYRQILGQKVEFLVSFYNNEISEKSEIFDDQFSVERPDGSNFTLKIRSTKLEDSAMYFCASSELRASSGNTIYFGEGSWLTVV.

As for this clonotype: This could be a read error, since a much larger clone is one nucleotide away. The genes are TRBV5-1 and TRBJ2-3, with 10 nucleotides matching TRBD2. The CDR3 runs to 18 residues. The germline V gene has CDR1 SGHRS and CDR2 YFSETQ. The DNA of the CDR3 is TGCGCCAGCAGCTTGATTTCCAGCGGGAGGGACCCCACAGATACGAAGTATTTT. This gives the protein CASSLISSGRDPTDTKYF.

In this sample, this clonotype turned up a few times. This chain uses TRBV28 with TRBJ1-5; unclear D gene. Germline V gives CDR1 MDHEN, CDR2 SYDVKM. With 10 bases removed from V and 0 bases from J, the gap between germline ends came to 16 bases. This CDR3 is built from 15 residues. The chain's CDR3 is CATSSGLTSNQPQHF. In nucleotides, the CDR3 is TGTGCCACAAGTTCTGGGCTCACTAGCAATCAGCCCCAGCATTTT.

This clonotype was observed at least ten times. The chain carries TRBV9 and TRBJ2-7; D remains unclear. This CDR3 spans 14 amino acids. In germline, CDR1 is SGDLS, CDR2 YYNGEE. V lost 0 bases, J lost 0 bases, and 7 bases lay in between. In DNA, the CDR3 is TGTGCCAGCAGCGTAGATGTTGTCTCCTACGAGCAGTACTTC. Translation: CASSVDVVSYEQYF.

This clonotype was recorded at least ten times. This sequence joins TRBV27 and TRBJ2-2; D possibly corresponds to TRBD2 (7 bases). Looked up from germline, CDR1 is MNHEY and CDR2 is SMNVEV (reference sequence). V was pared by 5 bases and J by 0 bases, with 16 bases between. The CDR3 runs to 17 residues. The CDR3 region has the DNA TGTGCCAGCAGTCGATCTGGGCGGGGGCCGAACACCGGGGAGCTGTTTTTT. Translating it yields CASSRSGRGPNTGELFF.

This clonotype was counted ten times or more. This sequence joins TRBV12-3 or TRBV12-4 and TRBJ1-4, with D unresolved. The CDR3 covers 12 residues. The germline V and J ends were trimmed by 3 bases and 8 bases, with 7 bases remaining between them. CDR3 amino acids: CASSFPQEKLFF. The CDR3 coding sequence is TGTGCCAGCAGTTTTCCCCAGGAAAAACTGTTTTTT.

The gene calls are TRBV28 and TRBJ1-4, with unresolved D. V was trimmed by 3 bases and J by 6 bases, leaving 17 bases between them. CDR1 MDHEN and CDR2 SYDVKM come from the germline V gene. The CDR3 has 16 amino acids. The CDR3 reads CASSLDQALEDEKLFF. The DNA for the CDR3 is TGTGCCAGCAGTTTGGACCAGGCGTTGGAGGATGAAAAACTGTTTTTT.

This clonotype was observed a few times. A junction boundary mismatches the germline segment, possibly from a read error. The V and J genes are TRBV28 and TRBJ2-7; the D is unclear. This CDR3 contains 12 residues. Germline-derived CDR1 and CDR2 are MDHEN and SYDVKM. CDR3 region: CASSPYGYGQYF. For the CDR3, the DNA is TGTGCCAGCAGTCCTTACGGGTACGGGCAGTACTTC. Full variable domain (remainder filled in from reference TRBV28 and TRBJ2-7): DVKVTQSSRYLVKRTGEKVFLECVQDMDHENMFWYRQDPGLGLRLIYFSYDVKMKEKGDIPEGYSVSREKKERFSLILESASTNQTSMYLCASSPYGYGQYFGPGTRLTVT.

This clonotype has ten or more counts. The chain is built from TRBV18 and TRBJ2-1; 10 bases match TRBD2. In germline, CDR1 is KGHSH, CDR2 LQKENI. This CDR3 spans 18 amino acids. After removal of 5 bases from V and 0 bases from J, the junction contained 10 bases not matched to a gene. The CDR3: CASSSGGSSGSSYNEQFF. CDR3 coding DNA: TGTGCCAGCTCATCCGGGGGCTCTAGCGGGAGCTCCTACAATGAGCAGTTCTTC.

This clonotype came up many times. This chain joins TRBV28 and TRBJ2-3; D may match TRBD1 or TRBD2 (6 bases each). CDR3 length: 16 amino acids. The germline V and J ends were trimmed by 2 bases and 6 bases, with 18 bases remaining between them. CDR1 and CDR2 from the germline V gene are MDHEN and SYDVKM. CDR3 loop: CASSLGGTLISDTQYF. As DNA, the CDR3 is TGTGCCAGCAGTTTAGGAGGGACATTAATTTCGGATACGCAGTATTTT. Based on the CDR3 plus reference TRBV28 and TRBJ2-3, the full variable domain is DVKVTQSSRYLVKRTGEKVFLECVQDMDHENMFWYRQDPGLGLRLIYFSYDVKMKEKGDIPEGYSVSREKKERFSLILESASTNQTSMYLCASSLGGTLISDTQYFGPGTRLTVL.

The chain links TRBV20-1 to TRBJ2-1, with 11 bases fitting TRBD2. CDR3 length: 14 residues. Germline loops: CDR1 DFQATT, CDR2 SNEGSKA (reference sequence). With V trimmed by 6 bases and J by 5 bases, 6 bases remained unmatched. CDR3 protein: CSAVAGGPHNEQFF. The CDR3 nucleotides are TGCAGTGCAGTAGCGGGAGGGCCTCACAATGAGCAGTTCTTC.

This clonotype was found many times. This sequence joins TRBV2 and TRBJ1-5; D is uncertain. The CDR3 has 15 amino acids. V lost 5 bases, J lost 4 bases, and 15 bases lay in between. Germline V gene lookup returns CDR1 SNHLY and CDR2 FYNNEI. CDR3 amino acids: CASSLAASINQPQHF. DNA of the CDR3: TGTGCCAGCAGTCTGGCAGCCAGTATTAATCAGCCCCAGCATTTT.